The 24 T cell receptor beta chains given below trace back to one sample, sequenced in a study of blood T cell repertoires in COVID-19. Libraries were prepared by immunoSEQ multiplex PCR; TCRdb keeps only in-frame clonotypes and omits some of them. Here the sample spans roughly 100,000 clones, over 75% being singletons. The sequencing input was peripheral blood. These receptors were taken from a man aged 45 to 65 with acute or convalescent COVID-19.

The V call is TRBV6-5, the J call TRBJ2-6; a weak D match, TRBD2 (6 bases). This CDR3 region has 15 residues. Germline V lookup: CDR1 MNHEY, CDR2 SVGAGI. The germline V and J ends were trimmed by 7 bases and 4 bases, with 14 bases remaining between them. CDR3 in DNA: TGTGCCAGCACTTTGGGGGACTCCGGGGCCAACGTCCTGACTTTC. Translation: CASTLGDSGANVLTF.

The chain has TRBV3-1 (or the pseudogene TRBV3-2) and TRBJ1-1; TRBD1 matches 7 bases. Germline CDR1 LGHDT, CDR2 YNNKEL (reference sequence). The CDR3 totals 15 residues. V lost 0 bases to trimming and J lost 11 bases; unmatched junction nucleotides: 12. The CDR3 sequence is CASSQDGVQGRLAFF. The CDR3 bases are TGTGCCAGCAGCCAAGATGGGGTACAGGGGCGCCTGGCTTTCTTT.

The chain employs TRBV28 and TRBJ2-2, with D perhaps matching TRBD1 (6 bases). The V gene lost 7 bases and the J gene lost 1 base, with 10 bases spanning the gap. Germline V gene data show CDR1 as MDHEN and CDR2 as SYDVKM. This CDR3 contains 14 residues. Written as DNA, the CDR3 is TGTGCCAGCAAGACGACAGGGAACACCGGGGAGCTGTTTTTT. It codes for CASKTTGNTGELFF.

This rearrangement joins TRBV7-9 to TRBJ2-7; 11 nucleotides line up with TRBD2. The V gene's germline CDR1 is SEHNR and CDR2 FQNEAQ (reference sequence). CDR3 length: 17 residues. V trimming: 4 bases; J trimming: 7 bases; junction bases outside the gene matches: 15. CDR3 coding DNA: TGTGCCAGCAGCTCTAGAGGTTCTAGCGGGGGGACTAGTGAGCAGTACTTC. Encoded protein: CASSSRGSSGGTSEQYF.

The chain carries TRBV18 and TRBJ2-1, with 7 nucleotides matching TRBD1. V lost 3 bases to trimming and J lost 3 bases; unmatched junction nucleotides: 5. CDR3 length equals 15 residues. Germline lookup yields CDR1 KGHSH and CDR2 LQKENI. CDR3 DNA sequence: TGTGCCAGCTCACCCCCACAGGGGATCTACAATGAGCAGTTCTTC. It yields the protein CASSPPQGIYNEQFF. Based on the CDR3 plus reference TRBV18 and TRBJ2-1, the full variable domain is NAGVMQNPRHLVRRRGQEARLRCSPMKGHSHVYWYRQLPEEGLKFMVYLQKENIIDESGMPKERFSAEFPKEGPSILRIQQVVRGDSAAYFCASSPPQGIYNEQFFGPGTRLTVL.

The chain couples TRBV5-4 to TRBJ2-7; 9 nucleotides agree with TRBD2. CDR3 length equals 15 residues. The germline gives CDR1 SGHNT, CDR2 YYREEE (reference sequence). V was clipped by 0 bases and J by 2 bases; unmatched bases: 3. CDR3 sequence (DNA): TGTGCCAGCAGCTTGGGGCTAGCGGGGACCTACGAGCAGTACTTC. Its translation is CASSLGLAGTYEQYF.

The rearrangement joins TRBV4-2 to TRBJ1-2, with 8 bases matching TRBD1. J gave up 3 bases and V 2 bases, and 11 bases lay outside the gene matches. CDR3 length: 17 amino acids. Germline V lookup: CDR1 LGHNA, CDR2 YNFKEQ. The CDR3, as DNA: TGTGCCAGCAGCCAACCCGACAGGGGCCGGGCAGACTATGGCTACACCTTC. It specifies CASSQPDRGRADYGYTF.

The V call is TRBV15, the J call TRBJ1-2, with 9 bases fitting TRBD1. Germline V gene lookup returns CDR1 LNHNV and CDR2 YYDKDF (reference sequence). With 2 bases clipped from V and 5 bases from J, the junction kept 3 bases outside the gene matches. The CDR3 is 14 amino acids. The CDR3 loop is CATSRSGTGYGYTF. DNA for the CDR3: TGTGCCACCAGCAGATCTGGGACAGGGTATGGCTACACCTTC.

The chain recombines TRBV2 with TRBJ1-1; D uncertain. The CDR3 has 11 amino acids. Germline V gene data show CDR1 as SNHLY and CDR2 as FYNNEI. Deletions cut 3 bases from V and 10 bases from J, with 9 bases between. The CDR3 DNA reads TGTGCCAGCAGTGATGACTTGGGAGCTTTCTTT. Protein product: CASSDDLGAFF.

This clone was counted between two and nine times. The chain employs TRBV27 and TRBJ2-3; D remains unclear. Germline V CDR1 and CDR2: MNHEY, SMNVEV (reference sequence). Trimming cost V 1 base and J 0 bases, with 8 bases left between them. The CDR3 has 15 residues. The CDR3 here is CASSLLSRSTDTQYF. CDR3 sequence (DNA): TGTGCCAGCAGTTTATTATCCAGAAGCACAGATACGCAGTATTTT.

The V gene is TRBV11-2, the J gene TRBJ1-5, with D uncertain. The CDR3 contains 15 residues. Germline CDR1 SGHAT, CDR2 FQNNGV. Trimming pared 1 base from V and 2 bases from J, leaving 9 bases between. The CDR3 sequence: CASSLGGQGNQPQHF. CDR3 nucleotides: TGTGCCAGCAGCTTAGGCGGGCAGGGCAATCAGCCCCAGCATTTT.

This rearrangement joins TRBV7-3 to TRBJ2-2; 8 nucleotides line up with TRBD1. The V segment lost 5 bases and the J segment 8 bases; nucleotides outside the gene matches: 13. CDR1 is SGHTA and CDR2 is FQGTGA in the germline V gene. This CDR3 region has 16 residues. Here the CDR3 DNA reads TGTGCCAGCAGCCACGACGCAGGACAGGGCGTAGGGGAGCTGTTTTTT. It translates to CASSHDAGQGVGELFF.

This clone is a singleton in its sample. J is TRBJ2-2 and V is TRBV30, with a weak D call TRBD1 (6 bases). The CDR3 loop spans 14 amino acids. The V end lost 4 bases, the J end lost 0 bases, and 9 bases lay between the germline ends. In germline, CDR1 is GTSNPN, CDR2 SVGIG (reference sequence). The CDR3 here is CAWTGHSNTGELFF. CDR3 in DNA: TGTGCCTGGACGGGACATTCGAACACCGGGGAGCTGTTTTTT. Complete variable domain (other parts from reference TRBV30 and TRBJ2-2): SQTIHQWPATLVQPVGSPLSLECTVEGTSNPNLYWYRQAAGRGLQLLFYSVGIGQISSEVPQNLSASRPQDRQFILSSKKLLLSDSGFYLCAWTGHSNTGELFFGEGSRLTVL.

The V gene is TRBV9, the J gene TRBJ2-1; 7 bases agree with TRBD2. This CDR3 region has 16 residues. V was clipped by 3 bases and J by 0 bases; unmatched bases: 6. The germline CDR1 and CDR2 sequences are SGDLS and YYNGEE. The CDR3 region is CASSAGGIISYNEQFF. DNA for the CDR3: TGTGCCAGCAGCGCCGGGGGGATAATCTCCTACAATGAGCAGTTCTTC. The variable domain in full, completed from reference TRBV9 and TRBJ2-1, reads DSGVTQTPKHLITATGQRVTLRCSPRSGDLSVYWYQQSLDQGLQFLIQYYNGEERAKGNILERFSAQQFPDLHSELNLSSLELGDSALYFCASSAGGIISYNEQFFGPGTRLTVL.

The chain uses TRBV28 and TRBJ1-5; 9 nucleotides match TRBD1. Trimming cost V 7 bases and J 7 bases; bases outside gene matches: 17. The CDR3 loop spans 17 amino acids. CDR1 and CDR2 from the germline V gene are MDHEN and SYDVKM. The CDR3 region has the DNA TGTGCCAGCAAAACTACAGGGGGCGCGAAGTATGGGCAGCCCCAGCATTTT. Amino acids: CASKTTGGAKYGQPQHF. Filled out from reference TRBV28 and TRBJ1-5, the complete variable domain reads DVKVTQSSRYLVKRTGEKVFLECVQDMDHENMFWYRQDPGLGLRLIYFSYDVKMKEKGDIPEGYSVSREKKERFSLILESASTNQTSMYLCASKTTGGAKYGQPQHFGDGTRLSIL.

This clone showed up just once. The rearrangement uses TRBV27 and TRBJ2-7; TRBD2 aligns across 12 bases. The CDR3 totals 14 residues. Trimming took 5 bases from V and 6 from J; bases not matched to a gene: 5. Germline-derived CDR1 and CDR2 are MNHEY and SMNVEV (reference sequence). The CDR3 bases are TGTGCCAGCAGTCCTAGCGGGAGGGCCCGCGAGCAGTACTTC. Translation gives CASSPSGRAREQYF.

In DNA form, the CDR3 reads TGTGCCAGCAGTGAAAGCGGGAGTTTATCAAGCACAGATACGCAGTATTTT. This sequence encodes CASSESGSLSSTDTQYF. The chain employs TRBV6-1 and TRBJ2-3; 8 positions match TRBD2. This CDR3 is 17 amino acids long. Germline CDR1 and CDR2: MNHNS and SASEGT. Trimming took 2 bases from V and 0 from J; bases not matched to a gene: 7.

This chain uses TRBV7-2 with TRBJ2-1; 7 bases are a match to TRBD2. The CDR3 consists of 17 residues. V dropped 5 bases and J dropped 1; count of bases not matched to a gene: 11. CDR1 SGHTA and CDR2 FQGNSA come from the germline V gene. The CDR3 protein is CASSTRLASDSYNEQFF. For the CDR3, the DNA is TGTGCCAGCAGCACCCGACTAGCCTCAGATTCCTACAATGAGCAGTTCTTC.

The chain joins TRBV18 to TRBJ1-3; a possible D gene is TRBD1 (6 bases). The CDR3 consists of 17 residues. Trimming pared 1 base from V and 0 bases from J, leaving 13 bases between. Looked up from germline, CDR1 is KGHSH and CDR2 is LQKENI. CDR3 coding DNA: TGTGCCAGCTCACCACGCGGGGGCGATCACTCTGGAAACACCATATATTTT. Its protein product is CASSPRGGDHSGNTIYF. The full variable domain, with the rest looked up from reference TRBV18 and TRBJ1-3, is NAGVMQNPRHLVRRRGQEARLRCSPMKGHSHVYWYRQLPEEGLKFMVYLQKENIIDESGMPKERFSAEFPKEGPSILRIQQVVRGDSAAYFCASSPRGGDHSGNTIYFGEGSWLTVV.

The V gene is TRBV6-5, the J gene TRBJ2-5; D is uncertain. This CDR3 comprises 13 residues. Trimming cost V 10 bases and J 4 bases, with 16 bases left between them. CDR1 is MNHEY and CDR2 is SVGAGI in the germline V gene. The CDR3 DNA is TGTGCCACCCACTCTGAAGCTCGAGAGACCCAGTACTTC. Its protein product is CATHSEARETQYF.

The rearrangement uses TRBV19 and TRBJ1-5; D is uncertain. The CDR3 covers 15 residues. The V end lost 1 base, the J end lost 0 bases, and 7 bases lay between the germline ends. The germline CDR1 and CDR2 sequences are LNHDA and SQIVND (reference sequence). The CDR3 nucleotides are TGTGCCAGTAGTATAGGGGCCTATAGCAATCAGCCCCAGCATTTT. As protein: CASSIGAYSNQPQHF.

The chain is built from TRBV18 and TRBJ1-4; TRBD1 matches at 10 bases. Germline trimming cut 5 bases from V and 8 bases from J; bases unmatched to any gene: 8. This CDR3 has 15 residues. Germline assignment: CDR1 KGHSH and CDR2 LQKENI. The CDR3 region has the DNA TGTGCCAGCTCAGACCGGGACAGGGGATACGAAAAACTGTTTTTT. Protein product: CASSDRDRGYEKLFF.

This chain joins TRBV30 and TRBJ1-4; D unresolved. The CDR3 sequence is 14 residues long. V lost 4 bases, J lost 8 bases, and 17 bases lay in between. Germline CDR1 GTSNPN, CDR2 SVGIG (reference sequence). This CDR3 reads CAWTSPGIREKLFF. CDR3 in DNA: TGTGCCTGGACGAGCCCGGGTATTCGGGAAAAACTGTTTTTT.

The chain joins TRBV6-5 to TRBJ2-7; D not certain. Per the germline V gene, CDR1 is MNHEY and CDR2 is SVGAGI. The CDR3 extends over 12 amino acids. V lost 9 bases to trimming and J lost 3 bases, with 12 bases between them. The CDR3 region has the DNA TGTGCCAGTAAAAGATCGGGCTACGAGCAGTACTTC. It yields the protein CASKRSGYEQYF.